These 2 T cell receptor beta chains originate from one sample sequenced in a study of cytomegalovirus exposure and HLA in healthy donors. The PCR was carried out with 60 Vbeta primers and 13 Jbeta primers. TCRdb keeps only in-frame clones here, not all; method: immunoSEQ multiplex PCR. The table lists 150,000 to 200,000 clones, roughly 75% of them singletons. Input material: PBMCs. The origin of the receptors is a woman aged 30 to 39 in good health and CMV-seronegative.

The chain has TRBV7-2 and TRBJ2-2; D unresolved. This CDR3 has 13 residues. Germline CDR1 SGHTA, CDR2 FQGNSA. Trimming took off 5 bases at V and 8 bases at J, with 12 bases between the two ends. The CDR3 DNA reads TGTGCCAGCAGCCTCGAAGTCGGGGGGGAGCTGTTTTTT. It is translated as CASSLEVGGELFF.

This clone was picked up a small number of times. An end of the junction differs from the germline gene, which may be a read error. CDR3 sequence reads: CASSRLAGGLGDTQYF. Here the CDR3 DNA reads TGTGCTAGCAGTCGATTAGCGGGGGGATTAGGGGATACGCAGTATTTT. J is TRBJ2-3 and V is TRBV7-7; 10 bases map to TRBD2. In germline, CDR1 is SSHAT, CDR2 FNYEAQ (reference sequence). CDR3 length equals 16 residues.